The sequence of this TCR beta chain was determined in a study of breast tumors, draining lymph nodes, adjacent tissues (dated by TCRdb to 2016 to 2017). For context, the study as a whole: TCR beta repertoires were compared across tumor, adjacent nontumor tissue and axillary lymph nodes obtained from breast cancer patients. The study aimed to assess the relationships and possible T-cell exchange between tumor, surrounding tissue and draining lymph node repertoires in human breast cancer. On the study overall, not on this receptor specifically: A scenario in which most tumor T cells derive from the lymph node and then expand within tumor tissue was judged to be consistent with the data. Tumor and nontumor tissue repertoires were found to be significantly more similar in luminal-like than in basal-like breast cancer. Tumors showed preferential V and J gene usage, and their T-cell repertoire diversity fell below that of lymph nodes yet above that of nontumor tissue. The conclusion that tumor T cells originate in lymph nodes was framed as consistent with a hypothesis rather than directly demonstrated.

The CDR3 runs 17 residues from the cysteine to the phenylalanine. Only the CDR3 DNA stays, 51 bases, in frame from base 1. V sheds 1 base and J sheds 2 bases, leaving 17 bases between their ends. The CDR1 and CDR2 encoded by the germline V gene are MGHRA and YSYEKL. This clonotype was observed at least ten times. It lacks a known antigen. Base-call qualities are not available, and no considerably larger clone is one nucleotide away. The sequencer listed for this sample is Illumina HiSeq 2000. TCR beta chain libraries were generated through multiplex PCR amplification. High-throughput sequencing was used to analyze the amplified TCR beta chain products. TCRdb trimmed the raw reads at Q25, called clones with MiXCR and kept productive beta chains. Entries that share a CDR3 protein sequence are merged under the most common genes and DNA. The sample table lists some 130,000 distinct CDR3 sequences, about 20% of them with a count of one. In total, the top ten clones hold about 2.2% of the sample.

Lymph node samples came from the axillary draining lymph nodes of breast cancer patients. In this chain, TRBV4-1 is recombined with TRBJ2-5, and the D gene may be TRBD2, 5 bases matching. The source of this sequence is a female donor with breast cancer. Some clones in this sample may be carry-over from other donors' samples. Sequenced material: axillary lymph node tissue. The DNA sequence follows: TGCGCCAGCAGCCAAGTAGGAGGCCCAACCCAGCAAGAGACCCAGTACTTC. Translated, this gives CASSQVGGPTQQETQYF.